This T cell receptor beta chain was captured by sequencing in a study of blood T cell repertoires in COVID-19. The wider study: The United States, Italy and Spain supplied acute and convalescent COVID-19 samples. Sample material is recorded as cDNA or gDNA derived from T cells, B-cell-depleted T cells, or PBMCs.

As originally analysed: Reference gene primer amplification in the assay estimated nucleated cell counts. This table comes from immunoSEQ multiplex PCR, and its TCRdb copy is limited to in-frame clones, with some not included. For V, J and clone size, that table is used; D and trimming come from the DNA. The sample contains 180,000 or so clones, approximately 86% of which appear only once. CDR1 is SGHTA, CDR2 FQGNSA, per germline. There are 13 residues in the CDR3. The germline V and J ends were trimmed by 5 bases and 3 bases, with 9 bases remaining between them. The sequenced sample was peripheral blood. The chain has TRBV7-2 and TRBJ2-3; D is unresolved. The origin of this receptor is a man aged 55 to 69 with acute or convalescent COVID-19. The CDR3 protein is CASSGYRTDTQYF. The DNA of the CDR3 is TGTGCCAGCAGCGGCTACAGAACAGATACGCAGTATTTT.